This T cell receptor beta chain was recovered during a study of cytomegalovirus exposure and HLA in healthy donors. Across the study: The same platform was used for the 120 or so validation repertoires as for the approximately 720 first-cohort repertoires, as reported in a later analysis. Notes on the study in general: Some TCR beta chains (roughly 150 of them) were listed as cytomegalovirus-associated. The majority of TCR sequences were rare, yet some public TCRs appeared in many donors. Both high specificity and high sensitivity reportedly marked the classifier's diagnosis of cytomegalovirus status.

A note on this clone: What it recognizes is unknown.

Germline lookup yields CDR1 SGHTA and CDR2 FQGNSA. V shed 3 bases and J 0 bases; nucleotides not matched to a gene: 4. This CDR3 has 16 amino acids. The data were produced by immunoSEQ multiplex PCR, yet TCRdb's version contains in-frame clones alone and is incomplete. The sample holds about 54,000 clones, around 90% seen once. The specimen sequenced was PBMCs. The receptor comes from a woman between 18 and 29 years old in good health and CMV-seropositive. V and J are TRBV7-2 and TRBJ1-3; the match to TRBD1 covers 8 bases. CDR3 region: CASSLRQGSSGNTIYF. In nucleotides, the CDR3 is TGTGCCAGCAGCTTGCGACAGGGGAGCTCTGGAAACACCATATATTTT.